This entry concerns a single T cell receptor beta chain. What it recognizes is unknown. This specimen belongs to a study of blood T cells in healthy people across ages. Study at large: T cells yielded about one barcoded beta molecule per two cells through template switching.

Study-wide findings and caveats: For the donors, CMV status was unknown and possibly confounded expanded clonotype changes. Whereas aged donors had fewer naive CD4+ cells, long-lived donors had more of them and higher diversity. As naive T cell percentage varied, TCR beta diversity correlated strongly with it.

Trimming stripped 2 bases from V and 4 bases from J, with 11 bases between. CDR1 and CDR2 from the germline V gene are MNHEY and SVGAGI. The CDR3 totals 14 residues. With a J-beta primer mix and a sample-barcoded 5' primer, a second PCR ran 7 to 11 cycles. TCRdb used MiXCR to reprocess the 5' RACE reads, holding one entry per CDR3 protein. The repertoire holds about 1.4 million distinct CDR3 sequences, with roughly 59% as singletons. Material for sequencing was blood. The TCR sequence derives from a man aged 18 to 29 in good health. This rearrangement joins TRBV6-5 to TRBJ2-5; D might be TRBD2 (7 bases). The CDR3 region has the DNA TGTGCCAGCAGTTACGGGGGGGCACCAGAGACCCAGTACTTC. Amino acid sequence: CASSYGGAPETQYF.